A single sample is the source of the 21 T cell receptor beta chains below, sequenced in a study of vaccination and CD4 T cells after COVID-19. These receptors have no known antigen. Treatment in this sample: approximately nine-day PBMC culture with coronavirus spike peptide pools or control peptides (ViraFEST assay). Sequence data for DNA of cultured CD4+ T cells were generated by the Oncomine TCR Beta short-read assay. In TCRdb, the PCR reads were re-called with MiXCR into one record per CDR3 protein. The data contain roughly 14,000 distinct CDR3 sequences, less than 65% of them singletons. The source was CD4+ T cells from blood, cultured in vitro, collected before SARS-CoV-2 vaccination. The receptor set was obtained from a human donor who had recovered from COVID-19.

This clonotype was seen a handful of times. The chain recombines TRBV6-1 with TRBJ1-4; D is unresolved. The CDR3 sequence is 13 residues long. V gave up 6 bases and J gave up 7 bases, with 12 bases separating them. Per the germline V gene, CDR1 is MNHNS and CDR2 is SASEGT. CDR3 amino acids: CASRGREGEKLFF. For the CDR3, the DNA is TGTGCCAGCAGAGGGAGGGAGGGTGAAAAACTGTTTTTT.

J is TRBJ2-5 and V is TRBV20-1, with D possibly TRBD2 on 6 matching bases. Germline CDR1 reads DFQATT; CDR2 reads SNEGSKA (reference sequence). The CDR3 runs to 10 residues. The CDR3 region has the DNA TGCAGCGCCGCGGAGGGAACCCAGTACTTC. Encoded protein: CSAAEGTQYF.

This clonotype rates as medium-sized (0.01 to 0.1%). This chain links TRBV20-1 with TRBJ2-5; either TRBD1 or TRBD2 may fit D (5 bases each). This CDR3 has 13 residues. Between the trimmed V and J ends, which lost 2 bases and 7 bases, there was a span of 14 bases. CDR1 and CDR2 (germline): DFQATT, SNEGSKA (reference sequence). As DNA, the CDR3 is TGCAGTGCTAGAACGACGGGGCAATGGACCCAGTACTTC. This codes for CSARTTGQWTQYF.

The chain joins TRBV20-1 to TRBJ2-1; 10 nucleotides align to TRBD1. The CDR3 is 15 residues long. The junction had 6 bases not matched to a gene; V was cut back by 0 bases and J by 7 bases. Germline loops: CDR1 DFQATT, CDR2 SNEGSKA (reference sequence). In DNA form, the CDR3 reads TGCAGTGCTAGAGAACCGGGACAGGGGAAAAATGAGCAGTTCTTC. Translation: CSAREPGQGKNEQFF.

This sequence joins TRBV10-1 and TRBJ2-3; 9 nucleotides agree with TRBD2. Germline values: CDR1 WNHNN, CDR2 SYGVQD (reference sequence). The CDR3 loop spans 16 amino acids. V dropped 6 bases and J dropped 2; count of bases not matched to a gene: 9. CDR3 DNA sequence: TGCGCCAGCAGAGATATGACTAGCGGTTTCACAGATACGCAGTATTTT. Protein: CASRDMTSGFTDTQYF.

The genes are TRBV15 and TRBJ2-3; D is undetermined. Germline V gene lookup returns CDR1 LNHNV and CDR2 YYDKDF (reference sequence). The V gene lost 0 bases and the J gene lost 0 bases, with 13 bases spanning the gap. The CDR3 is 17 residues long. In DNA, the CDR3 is TGTGCCACCAGCAGAGAAATCGGACGGCTAAGCACAGATACGCAGTATTTT. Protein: CATSREIGRLSTDTQYF.

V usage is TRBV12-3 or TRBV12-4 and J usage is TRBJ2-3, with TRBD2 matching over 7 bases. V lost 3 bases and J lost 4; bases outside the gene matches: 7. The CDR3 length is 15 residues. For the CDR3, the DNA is TGTGCCAGCAGTTTCCAGCCAGCGGGGTCAGATACGCAGTATTTT. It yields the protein CASSFQPAGSDTQYF.

DNA for the CDR3: TGTGCCAGCAGTCCGGACAGGGACACTGAAGCTTTCTTT. This translates into CASSPDRDTEAFF. This sequence joins TRBV6-4 and TRBJ1-1; 8 nucleotides align to TRBD1. CDR1 and CDR2 from the germline V gene are MRHNA and SNTAGT. CDR3 size: 13 residues. The V and J ends lost 5 bases and 3 bases, in that order; junction bases with no gene match: 2.

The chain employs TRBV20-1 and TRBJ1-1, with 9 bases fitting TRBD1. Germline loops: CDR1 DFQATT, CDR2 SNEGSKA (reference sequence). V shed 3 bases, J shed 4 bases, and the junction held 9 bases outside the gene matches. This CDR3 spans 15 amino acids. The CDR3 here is CSARADRGYGTEAFF. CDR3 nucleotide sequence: TGCAGTGCTAGGGCTGACAGGGGGTATGGCACTGAAGCTTTCTTT.

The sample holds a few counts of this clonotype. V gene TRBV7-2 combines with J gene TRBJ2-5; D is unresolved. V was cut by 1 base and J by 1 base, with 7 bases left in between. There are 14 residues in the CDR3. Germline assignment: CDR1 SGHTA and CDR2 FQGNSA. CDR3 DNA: TGTGCCAGCAGCTTAGGGGTGGGCCAAGAGACCCAGTACTTC. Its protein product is CASSLGVGQETQYF.

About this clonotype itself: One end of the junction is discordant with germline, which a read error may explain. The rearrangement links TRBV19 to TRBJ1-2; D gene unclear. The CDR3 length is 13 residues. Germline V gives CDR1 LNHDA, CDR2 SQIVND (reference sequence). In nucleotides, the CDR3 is TGTGCCAGTAGTATAGACTCCCTCCTCCTCGTTTCCTTC. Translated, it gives CASSIDSLLLVSF. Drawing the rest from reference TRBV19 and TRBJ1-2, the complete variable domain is DGGITQSPKYLFRKEGQNVTLSCEQNLNHDAMYWYRQDPGQGLRLIYYSQIVNDFQKGDIAEGYSVSREKKESFPLTVTSAQKNPTAFYLCASSIDSLLLVSFGSGTRLTVV.

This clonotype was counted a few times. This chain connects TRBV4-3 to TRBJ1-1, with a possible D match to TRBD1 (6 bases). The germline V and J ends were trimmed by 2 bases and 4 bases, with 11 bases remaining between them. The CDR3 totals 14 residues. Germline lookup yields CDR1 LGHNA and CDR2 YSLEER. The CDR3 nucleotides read TGCGCCAGCAGCCAACTCAGGGGAGGCACTGAAGCTTTCTTT. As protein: CASSQLRGGTEAFF.

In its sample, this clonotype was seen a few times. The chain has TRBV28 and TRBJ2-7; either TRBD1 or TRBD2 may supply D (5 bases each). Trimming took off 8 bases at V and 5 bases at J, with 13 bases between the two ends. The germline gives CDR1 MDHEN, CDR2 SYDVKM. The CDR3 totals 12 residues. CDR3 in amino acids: CASEGLVNEQYF. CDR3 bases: TGTGCCAGCGAGGGGCTAGTGAACGAGCAGTACTTC.

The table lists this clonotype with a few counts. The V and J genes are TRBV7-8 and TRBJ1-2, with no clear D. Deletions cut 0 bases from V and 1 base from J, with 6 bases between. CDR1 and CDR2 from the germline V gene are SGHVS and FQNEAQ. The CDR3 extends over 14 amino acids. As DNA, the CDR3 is TGTGCCAGCAGCTTAGCAGAGAATAACTATGGCTACACCTTC. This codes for CASSLAENNYGYTF.

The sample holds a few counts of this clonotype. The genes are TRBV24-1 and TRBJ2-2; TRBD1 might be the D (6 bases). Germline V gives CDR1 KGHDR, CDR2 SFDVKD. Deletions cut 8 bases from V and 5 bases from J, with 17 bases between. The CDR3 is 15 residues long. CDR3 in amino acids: CATNDRSSGTGELFF. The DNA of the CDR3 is TGTGCCACCAATGACAGGTCCTCTGGGACCGGGGAGCTGTTTTTT.

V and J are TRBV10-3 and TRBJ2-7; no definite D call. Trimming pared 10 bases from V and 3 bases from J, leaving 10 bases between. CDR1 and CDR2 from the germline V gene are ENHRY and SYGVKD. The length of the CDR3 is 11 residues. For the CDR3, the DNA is TGTGCCACCGAGGCCAACTACGAGCAGTACTTC. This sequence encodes CATEANYEQYF.

CDR3 sequence: CATSRELAGSGNTIYF. Here the CDR3 DNA reads TGTGCCACCAGCAGAGAACTTGCGGGTTCGGGGAACACCATATATTTT. The chain is built from TRBV15 and TRBJ1-3, with D unresolved. Germline loops: CDR1 LNHNV, CDR2 YYDKDF (reference sequence). V lost 0 bases to trimming and J lost 7 bases, with 16 bases between them. The CDR3 loop spans 16 amino acids.

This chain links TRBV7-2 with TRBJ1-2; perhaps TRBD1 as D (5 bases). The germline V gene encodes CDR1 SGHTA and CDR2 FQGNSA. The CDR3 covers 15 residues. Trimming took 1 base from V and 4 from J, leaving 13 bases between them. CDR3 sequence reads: CASSLGGVESYGYTF. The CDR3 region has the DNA TGTGCCAGCAGCTTAGGGGGGGTCGAGAGCTATGGCTACACCTTC.

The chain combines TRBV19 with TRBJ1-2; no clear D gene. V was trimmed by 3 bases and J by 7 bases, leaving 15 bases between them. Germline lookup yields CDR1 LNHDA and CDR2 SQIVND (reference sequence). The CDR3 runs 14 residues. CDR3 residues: CASSISGSAAGYTF. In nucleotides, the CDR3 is TGTGCCAGTAGTATTTCGGGCAGCGCTGCTGGCTACACCTTC.

CDR3 sequence: CASSRPDREGANVLTF. The DNA of the CDR3 is TGCGCCAGCAGCCGACCGGACAGGGAAGGGGCCAACGTCCTGACTTTC. The chain combines TRBV4-1 with TRBJ2-6; 8 nucleotides align to TRBD1. V lost 4 bases and J lost 4; bases outside the gene matches: 6. The CDR3 covers 16 residues. The germline V gene has CDR1 MGHRA and CDR2 YSYEKL.

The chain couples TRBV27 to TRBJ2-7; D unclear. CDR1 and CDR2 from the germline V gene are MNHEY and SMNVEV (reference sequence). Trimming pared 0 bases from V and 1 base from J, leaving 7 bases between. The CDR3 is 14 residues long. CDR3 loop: CASSLSGRSYEQYF. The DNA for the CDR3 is TGTGCCAGCAGTTTATCGGGCAGATCCTACGAGCAGTACTTC.